The present T cell receptor (beta chain) was sequenced within a study of T-cell reconstitution after alpha-beta-depleted transplantation in children. The CDR3 spans 16 residues. Between the trimmed V and J ends, which lost 6 bases and 5 bases, there was a span of 20 bases. Per the germline V gene, CDR1 is LGHNA and CDR2 is YNFKEQ. Preparation of the TCRbeta library was carried out with unique molecular identifiers. TCRdb redid the calling of the PCR reads with MiXCR, one entry per CDR3 protein. Here the sample spans more than 150,000 distinct CDR3 sequences, about 14% being singletons. Material: PBMCs from the stem cell graft donor, obtained from the stem cell graft. The chain combines TRBV4-2 with TRBJ2-1, with D hard to call. The sequence was collected from a human donor who donated a stem cell graft to a child with acute lymphoblastic leukemia. CDR3 sequence: CASRGIGARRNNEQFF. As DNA, the CDR3 is TGTGCCAGCAGGGGGATTGGAGCGAGGCGGAACAATGAGCAGTTCTTC.